Sequencing of this TCR beta chain was carried out in a study of cytomegalovirus exposure and HLA in healthy donors. The PCR contained 60 Vbeta and 13 Jbeta primers. Using immunoSEQ multiplex PCR, the repertoire was profiled, and TCRdb retains in-frame clones only, with some absent. The data show about 100,000 clones, around a tenth seen once. Study-level findings and limits: With high specificity and sensitivity, the classifier reportedly diagnosed cytomegalovirus status. Relative to the roughly 700-donor mean, N-insertions were reportedly fewer in an Asian-associated ancestry cluster in a later analysis.

This CDR3 region has 19 residues. CDR1 SGHRS and CDR2 YFSETQ come from the germline V gene. The trim removed 0 bases at V and 0 bases at J, leaving 5 bases unmatched. All donors participated as healthy donors of bone marrow. About this clone: Its antigen is still unknown.

The sequencing sample was made of PBMCs. This sequence originates from a man in his forties in good health and CMV-seropositive. The chain combines TRBV5-1 with TRBJ2-1; 14 bases are shared with TRBD2. The CDR3: CASSLEWTSGRHSYNEQFF. Written as DNA, the CDR3 is TGCGCCAGCAGCTTGGAATGGACTAGCGGGAGGCACTCCTACAATGAGCAGTTCTTC.